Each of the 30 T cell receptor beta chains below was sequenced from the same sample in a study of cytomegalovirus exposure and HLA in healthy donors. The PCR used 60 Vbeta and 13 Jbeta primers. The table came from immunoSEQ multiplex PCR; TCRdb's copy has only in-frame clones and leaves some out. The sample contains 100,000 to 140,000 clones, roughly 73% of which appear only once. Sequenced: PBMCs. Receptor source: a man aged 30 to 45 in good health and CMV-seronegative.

The CDR3 protein is CASRGGWRQGADTEAFF. The CDR3 DNA reads as TGTGCCAGCAGAGGGGGATGGAGACAGGGGGCTGACACTGAAGCTTTCTTT. J is TRBJ1-1 and V is TRBV7-7, with 10 bases aligning to TRBD1. Germline V gives CDR1 SSHAT, CDR2 FNYEAQ (reference sequence). The junction had 13 bases not matched to a gene; V was cut back by 6 bases and J by 3 bases. This CDR3 region has 17 residues.

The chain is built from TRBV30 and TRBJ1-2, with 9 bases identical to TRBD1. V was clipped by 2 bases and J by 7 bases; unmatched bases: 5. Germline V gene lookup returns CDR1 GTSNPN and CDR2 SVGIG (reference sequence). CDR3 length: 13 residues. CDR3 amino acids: CAWSSQGAFGYTF. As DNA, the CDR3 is TGTGCCTGGAGTTCACAGGGGGCCTTTGGCTACACCTTC.

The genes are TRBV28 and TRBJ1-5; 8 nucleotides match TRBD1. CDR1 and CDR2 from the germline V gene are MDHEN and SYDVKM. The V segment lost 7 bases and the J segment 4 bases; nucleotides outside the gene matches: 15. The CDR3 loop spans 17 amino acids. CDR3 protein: CASILSTGRGQNQPQHF. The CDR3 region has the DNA TGTGCCAGCATCCTCTCAACCGGCAGGGGGCAGAATCAGCCCCAGCATTTT.

CDR3 residues: CASRPRTFGDTEAFF. CDR3 sequence (DNA): TGTGCCAGCAGACCACGCACGTTCGGGGACACTGAAGCTTTCTTT. The gene calls are TRBV7-9 and TRBJ1-1; no definite D call. CDR3 length equals 15 residues. Trimming cost V 6 bases and J 3 bases, with 17 bases left between them. The germline V gene encodes CDR1 SEHNR and CDR2 FQNEAQ (reference sequence).

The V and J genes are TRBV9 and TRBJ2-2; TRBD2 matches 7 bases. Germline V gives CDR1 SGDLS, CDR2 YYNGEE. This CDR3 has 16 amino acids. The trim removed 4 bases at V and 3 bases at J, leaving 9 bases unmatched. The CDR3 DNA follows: TGTGCCAGCAGCCCCAAGTGGGGGAGGGACACCGGGGAGCTGTTTTTT. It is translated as CASSPKWGRDTGELFF.

CDR3: CASSIGGRGYTF. Here the CDR3 DNA reads TGTGCCAGTAGTATCGGGGGGCGCGGCTACACCTTC. The chain is built from TRBV19 and TRBJ1-2; a possible D gene is TRBD1 (6 bases). Trimming left V 3 bases short and J 8 bases short, with 10 bases between. CDR3 length: 12 residues. Germline V gives CDR1 LNHDA, CDR2 SQIVND (reference sequence).

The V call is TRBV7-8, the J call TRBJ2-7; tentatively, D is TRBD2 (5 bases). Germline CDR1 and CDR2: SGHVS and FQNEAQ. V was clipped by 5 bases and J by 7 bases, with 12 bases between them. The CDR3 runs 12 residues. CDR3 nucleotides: TGTGCCAGCAGCCCTGCCGGCGGGGAGCAGTACTTC. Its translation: CASSPAGGEQYF.

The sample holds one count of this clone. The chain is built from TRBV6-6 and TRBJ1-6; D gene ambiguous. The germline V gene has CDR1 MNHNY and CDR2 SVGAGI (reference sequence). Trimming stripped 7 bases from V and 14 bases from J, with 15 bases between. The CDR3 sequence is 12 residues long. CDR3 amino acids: CASNPRMGTLHF. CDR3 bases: TGTGCCAGCAACCCCCGGATGGGCACCCTCCACTTT.

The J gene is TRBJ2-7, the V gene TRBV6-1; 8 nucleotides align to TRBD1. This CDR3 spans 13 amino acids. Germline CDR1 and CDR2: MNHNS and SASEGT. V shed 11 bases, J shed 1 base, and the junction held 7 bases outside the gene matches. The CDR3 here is CAGKRTGSYEQYF. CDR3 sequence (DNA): TGTGCCGGAAAGAGGACAGGGTCCTACGAGCAGTACTTC.

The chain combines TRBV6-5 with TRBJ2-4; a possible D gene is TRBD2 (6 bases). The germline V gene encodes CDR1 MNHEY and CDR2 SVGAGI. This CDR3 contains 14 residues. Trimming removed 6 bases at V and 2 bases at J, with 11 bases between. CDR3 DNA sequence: TGTGCCAGCAGACCAAGCGGGTCCAAAAACATTCAGTACTTC. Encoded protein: CASRPSGSKNIQYF.

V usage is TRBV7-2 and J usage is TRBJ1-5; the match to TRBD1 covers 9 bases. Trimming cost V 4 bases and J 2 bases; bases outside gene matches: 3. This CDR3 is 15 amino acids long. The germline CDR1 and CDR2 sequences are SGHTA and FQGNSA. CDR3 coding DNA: TGTGCCAGCAGCTCACAGGGGGCAGGCAATCAGCCCCAGCATTTT. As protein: CASSSQGAGNQPQHF.

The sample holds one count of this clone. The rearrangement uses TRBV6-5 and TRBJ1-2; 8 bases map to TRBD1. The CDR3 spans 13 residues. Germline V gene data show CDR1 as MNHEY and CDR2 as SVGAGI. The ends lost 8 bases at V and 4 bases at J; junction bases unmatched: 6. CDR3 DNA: TGTGCCAGCGCGGACAGGGATGGCTATGGCTACACCTTC. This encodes CASADRDGYGYTF.

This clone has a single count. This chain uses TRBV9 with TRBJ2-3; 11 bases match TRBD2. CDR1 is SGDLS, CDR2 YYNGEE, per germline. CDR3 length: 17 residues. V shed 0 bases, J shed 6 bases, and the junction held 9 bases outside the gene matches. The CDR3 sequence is CASSVASPSGGTDTQYF. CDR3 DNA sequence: TGTGCCAGCAGCGTAGCTTCCCCTAGCGGGGGGACGGATACGCAGTATTTT.

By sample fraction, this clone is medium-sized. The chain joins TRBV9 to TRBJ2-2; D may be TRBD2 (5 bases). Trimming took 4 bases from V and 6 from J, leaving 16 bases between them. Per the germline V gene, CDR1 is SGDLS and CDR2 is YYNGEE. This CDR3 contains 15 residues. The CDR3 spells CASSLEVMEAGELFF. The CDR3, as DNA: TGTGCCAGCAGCTTGGAGGTGATGGAAGCCGGGGAGCTGTTTTTT.

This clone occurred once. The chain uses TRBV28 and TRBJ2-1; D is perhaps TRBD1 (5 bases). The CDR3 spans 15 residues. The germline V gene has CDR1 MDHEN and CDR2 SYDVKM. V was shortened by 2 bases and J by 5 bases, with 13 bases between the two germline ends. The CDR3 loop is CASSLQGDLHNEQFF. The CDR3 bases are TGTGCCAGCAGTTTACAAGGGGATCTCCACAATGAGCAGTTCTTC.

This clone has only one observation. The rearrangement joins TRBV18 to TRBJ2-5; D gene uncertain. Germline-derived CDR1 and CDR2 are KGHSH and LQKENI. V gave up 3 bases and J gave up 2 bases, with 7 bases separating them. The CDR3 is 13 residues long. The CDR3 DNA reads TGTGCCAGCTCACCCGTGACTCAAGAGACCCAGTACTTC. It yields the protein CASSPVTQETQYF. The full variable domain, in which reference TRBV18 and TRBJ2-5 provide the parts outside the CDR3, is NAGVMQNPRHLVRRRGQEARLRCSPMKGHSHVYWYRQLPEEGLKFMVYLQKENIIDESGMPKERFSAEFPKEGPSILRIQQVVRGDSAAYFCASSPVTQETQYFGPGTRLLVL.

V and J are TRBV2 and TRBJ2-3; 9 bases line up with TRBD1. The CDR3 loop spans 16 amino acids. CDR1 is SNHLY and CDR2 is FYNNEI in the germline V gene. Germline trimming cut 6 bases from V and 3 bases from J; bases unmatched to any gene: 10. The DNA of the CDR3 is TGTGCCAGCAGGCCTCAGACAGGGGGTAGGACAGATACGCAGTATTTT. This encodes CASRPQTGGRTDTQYF.

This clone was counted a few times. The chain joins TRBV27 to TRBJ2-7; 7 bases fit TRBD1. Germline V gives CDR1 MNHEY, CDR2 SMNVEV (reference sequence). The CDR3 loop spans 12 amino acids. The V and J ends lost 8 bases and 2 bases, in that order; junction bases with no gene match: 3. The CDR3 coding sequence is TGTGCCAGCGGGGACAGAGCCTACGAGCAGTACTTC. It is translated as CASGDRAYEQYF.

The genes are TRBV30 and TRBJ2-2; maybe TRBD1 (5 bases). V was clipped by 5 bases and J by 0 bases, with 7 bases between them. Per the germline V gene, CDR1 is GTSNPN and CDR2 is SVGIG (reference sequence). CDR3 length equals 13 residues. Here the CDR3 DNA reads TGTGCCTGGGACAGTGCGAACACCGGGGAGCTGTTTTTT. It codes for CAWDSANTGELFF.

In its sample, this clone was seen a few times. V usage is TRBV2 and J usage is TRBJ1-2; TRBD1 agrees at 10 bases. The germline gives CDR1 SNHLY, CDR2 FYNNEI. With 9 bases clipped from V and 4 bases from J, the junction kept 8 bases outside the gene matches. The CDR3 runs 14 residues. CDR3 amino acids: CASSRQGASYGYTF. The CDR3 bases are TGTGCCAGTAGCCGACAGGGGGCGTCCTATGGCTACACCTTC.

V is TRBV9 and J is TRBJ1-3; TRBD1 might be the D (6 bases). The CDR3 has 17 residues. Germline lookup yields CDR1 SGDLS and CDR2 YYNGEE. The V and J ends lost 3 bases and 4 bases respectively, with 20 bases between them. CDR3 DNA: TGTGCCAGCAGCGGAGTGTGGCGCGGGGGCTCGGGAAACACCATATATTTT. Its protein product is CASSGVWRGGSGNTIYF.

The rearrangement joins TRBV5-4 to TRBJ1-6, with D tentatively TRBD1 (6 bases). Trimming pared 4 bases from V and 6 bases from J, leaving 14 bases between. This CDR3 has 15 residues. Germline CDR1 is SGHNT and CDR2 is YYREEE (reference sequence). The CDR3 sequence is CASSLGAGVNSPLHF. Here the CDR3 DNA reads TGTGCCAGCAGCCTGGGGGCAGGGGTTAATTCACCCCTCCACTTT.

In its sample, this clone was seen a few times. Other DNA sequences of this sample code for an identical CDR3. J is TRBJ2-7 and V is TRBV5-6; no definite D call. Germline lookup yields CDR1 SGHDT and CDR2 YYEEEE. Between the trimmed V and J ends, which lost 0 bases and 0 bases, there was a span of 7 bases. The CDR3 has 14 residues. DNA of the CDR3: TGTGCCAGCAGCTTGGTCCCAGGCTCCTACGAGCAGTACTTC. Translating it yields CASSLVPGSYEQYF.

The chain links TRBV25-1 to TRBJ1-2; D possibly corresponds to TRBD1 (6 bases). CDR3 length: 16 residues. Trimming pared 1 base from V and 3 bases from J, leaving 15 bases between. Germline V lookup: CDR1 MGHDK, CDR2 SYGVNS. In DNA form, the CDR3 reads TGTGCCAGCAGTGAATTGGTCGGACAGAGGGACTATGGCTACACCTTC. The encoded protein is CASSELVGQRDYGYTF.

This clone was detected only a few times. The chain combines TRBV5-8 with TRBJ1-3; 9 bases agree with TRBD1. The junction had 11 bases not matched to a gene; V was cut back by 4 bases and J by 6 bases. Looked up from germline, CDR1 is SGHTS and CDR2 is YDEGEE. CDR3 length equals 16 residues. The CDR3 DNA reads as TGTGCCAGCAGCCCGATTACAGGGGGCTGGGAAAACACCATATATTTT. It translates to CASSPITGGWENTIYF. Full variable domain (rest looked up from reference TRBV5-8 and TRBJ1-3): EAGVTQSPTHLIKTRGQQATLRCSPISGHTSVYWYQQALGLGLQFLLWYDEGEERNRGNFPPRFSGRQFPNYSSELNVNALELEDSALYLCASSPITGGWENTIYFGEGSWLTVV.

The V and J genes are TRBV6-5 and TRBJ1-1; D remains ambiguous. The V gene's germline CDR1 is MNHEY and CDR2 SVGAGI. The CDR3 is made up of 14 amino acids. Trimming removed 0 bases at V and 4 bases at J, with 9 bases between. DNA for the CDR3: TGTGCCAGCAGTTACTCGACTGGTTTCACTGAAGCTTTCTTT. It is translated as CASSYSTGFTEAFF.

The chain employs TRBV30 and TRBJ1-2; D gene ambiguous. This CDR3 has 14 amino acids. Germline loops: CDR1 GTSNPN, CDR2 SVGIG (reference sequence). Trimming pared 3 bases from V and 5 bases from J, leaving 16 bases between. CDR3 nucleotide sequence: TGTGCCTGGAGCGAAAGTGGGCCCCCTTATGGCTACACCTTC. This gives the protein CAWSESGPPYGYTF.

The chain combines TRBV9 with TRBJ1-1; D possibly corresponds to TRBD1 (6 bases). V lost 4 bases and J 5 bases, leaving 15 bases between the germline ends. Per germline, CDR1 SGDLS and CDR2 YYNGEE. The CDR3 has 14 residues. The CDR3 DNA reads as TGTGCCAGCAGCCCCCAAGGGGGTCGTACTGAAGCTTTCTTT. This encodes CASSPQGGRTEAFF.

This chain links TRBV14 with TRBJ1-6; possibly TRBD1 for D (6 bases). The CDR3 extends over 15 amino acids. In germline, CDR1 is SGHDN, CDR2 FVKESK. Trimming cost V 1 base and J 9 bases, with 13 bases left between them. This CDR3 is CASSQGLTGGSPLHF. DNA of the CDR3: TGTGCCAGCAGCCAAGGGTTGACAGGAGGTTCACCCCTCCACTTT.

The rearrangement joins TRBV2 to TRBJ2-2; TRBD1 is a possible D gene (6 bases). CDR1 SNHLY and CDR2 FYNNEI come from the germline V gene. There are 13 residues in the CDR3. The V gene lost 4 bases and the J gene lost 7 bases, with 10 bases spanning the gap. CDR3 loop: CASSGGLGGELFF. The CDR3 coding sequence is TGTGCCAGCAGTGGGGGGCTGGGCGGGGAGCTGTTTTTT.